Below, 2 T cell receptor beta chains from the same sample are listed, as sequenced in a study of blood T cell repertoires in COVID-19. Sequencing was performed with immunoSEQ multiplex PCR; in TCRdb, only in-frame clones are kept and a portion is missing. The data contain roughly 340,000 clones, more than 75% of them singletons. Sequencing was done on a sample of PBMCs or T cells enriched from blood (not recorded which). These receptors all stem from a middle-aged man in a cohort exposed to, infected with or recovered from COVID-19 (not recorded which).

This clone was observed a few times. CDR3 sequence reads: CASSLGGKKPQHF. CDR3 DNA sequence: TGTGCCAGCAGTTTGGGGGGAAAGAAGCCCCAGCATTTT. This chain uses TRBV28 with TRBJ1-5; D is perhaps TRBD1 (5 bases). The CDR3 is made up of 13 amino acids. CDR1 is MDHEN and CDR2 is SYDVKM in the germline V gene. V dropped 3 bases and J dropped 8 bases, with 11 bases sitting between them.

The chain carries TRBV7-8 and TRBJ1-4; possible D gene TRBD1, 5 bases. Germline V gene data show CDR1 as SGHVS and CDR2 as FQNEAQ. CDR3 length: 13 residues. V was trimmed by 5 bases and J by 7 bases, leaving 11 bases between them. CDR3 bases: TGTGCCAGCAGCCTGGGGGACTTTGAAAAACTGTTTTTT. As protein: CASSLGDFEKLFF. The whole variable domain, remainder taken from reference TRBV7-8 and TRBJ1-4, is GAGVSQSPRYKVAKRGQDVALRCDPISGHVSLFWYQQALGQGPEFLTYFQNEAQLDKSGLPSDRFFAERPEGSVSTLKIQRTQQEDSAVYLCASSLGDFEKLFFGSGTQLSVL.